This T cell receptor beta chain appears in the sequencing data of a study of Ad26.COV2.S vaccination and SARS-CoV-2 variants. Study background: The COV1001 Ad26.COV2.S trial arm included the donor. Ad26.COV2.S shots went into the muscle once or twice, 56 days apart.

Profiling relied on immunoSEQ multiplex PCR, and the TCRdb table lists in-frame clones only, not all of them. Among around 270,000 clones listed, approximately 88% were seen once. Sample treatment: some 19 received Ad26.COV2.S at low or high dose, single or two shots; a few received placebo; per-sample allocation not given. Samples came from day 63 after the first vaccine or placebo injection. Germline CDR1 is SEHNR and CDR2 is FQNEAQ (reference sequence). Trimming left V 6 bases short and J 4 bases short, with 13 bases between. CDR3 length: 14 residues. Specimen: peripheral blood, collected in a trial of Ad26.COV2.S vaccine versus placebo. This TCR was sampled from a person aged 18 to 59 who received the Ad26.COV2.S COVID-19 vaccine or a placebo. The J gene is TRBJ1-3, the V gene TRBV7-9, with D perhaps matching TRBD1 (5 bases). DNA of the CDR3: TGTGCCAGCAGTTCAGGGTTGACGGGAAACACCATATATTTT. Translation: CASSSGLTGNTIYF.